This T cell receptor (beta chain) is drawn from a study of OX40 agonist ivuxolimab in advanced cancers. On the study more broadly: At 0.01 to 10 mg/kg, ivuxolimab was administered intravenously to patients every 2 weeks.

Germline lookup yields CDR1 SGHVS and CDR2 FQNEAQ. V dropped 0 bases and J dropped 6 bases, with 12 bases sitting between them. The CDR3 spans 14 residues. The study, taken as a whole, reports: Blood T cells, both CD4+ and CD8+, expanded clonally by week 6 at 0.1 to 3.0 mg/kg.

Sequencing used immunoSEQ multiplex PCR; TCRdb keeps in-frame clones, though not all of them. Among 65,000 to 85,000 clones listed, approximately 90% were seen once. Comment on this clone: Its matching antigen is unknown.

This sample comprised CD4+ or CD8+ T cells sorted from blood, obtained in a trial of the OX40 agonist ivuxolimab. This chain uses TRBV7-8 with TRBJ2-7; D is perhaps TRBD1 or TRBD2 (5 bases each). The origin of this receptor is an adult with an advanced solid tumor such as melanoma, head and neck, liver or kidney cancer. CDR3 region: CASSLAVAGTEQYF. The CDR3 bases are TGTGCCAGCAGCTTAGCGGTTGCAGGGACCGAGCAGTACTTC.